The 25 T cell receptor beta chains below were found in one sample sequenced in a study of human T cells and chemical hapten exposure (dated by TCRdb to about 2021). The time point label, as the study defines it: patch test 2, 6 weeks after DPC sensitization. This specimen's treatment or condition label, interpreted: therapeutic diphenylcyclopropenone sensitization with weekly scalp DPC. Receptor amplification or capture employed RACE. These reads were obtained on a NextSeq 500. TCRdb redid the processing of the public reads, applying fastp at Q25 and MiXCR, and retained in-frame beta chains. Rows matching on CDR3 protein sequence are summarized as one entry with the most common DNA and genes. The sample table contains some 80,000 distinct CDR3 sequences; only one count was recorded for roughly 10% of them. The top ten constitute 2% to 3% of the sample. This material consisted of whole blood, taken in connection with sensitization to the hapten diphenylcyclopropenone (DPC). All receptors come from a woman aged 25 to 39 with alopecia areata. Some clones in this sample may be carry-over from other donors' samples.

This clonotype has just a few counts. This chain connects TRBV30 to TRBJ2-7; 9 nucleotides agree with TRBD2. This CDR3 region has 14 residues. The junction had 7 bases not matched to a gene; V was cut back by 1 base and J by 6 bases. The germline gives CDR1 GTSNPN, CDR2 SVGIG (reference sequence). Written as DNA, the CDR3 is TGTGCCTGGAGTGGGAATAGCGGGAGTTTCGAGCAGTACTTC. It translates to CAWSGNSGSFEQYF.

This clonotype was counted only a few times. This chain joins TRBV2 and TRBJ1-4, with D perhaps matching TRBD1 (6 bases). Per the germline V gene, CDR1 is SNHLY and CDR2 is FYNNEI. The CDR3 covers 14 residues. Trimming pared 5 bases from V and 5 bases from J, leaving 12 bases between. CDR3: CASSLTGANEKLFF. CDR3 bases: TGTGCCAGCAGTCTGACAGGCGCGAATGAAAAACTGTTTTTT. Based on the CDR3 plus reference TRBV2 and TRBJ1-4, the full variable domain is EPEVTQTPSHQVTQMGQEVILRCVPISNHLYFYWYRQILGQKVEFLVSFYNNEISEKSEIFDDQFSVERPDGSNFTLKIRSTKLEDSAMYFCASSLTGANEKLFFGSGTQLSVL.

This clonotype showed up just a few times. The V call is TRBV6-1, the J call TRBJ1-5; 8 bases match TRBD1. With V trimmed by 4 bases and J by 5 bases, 7 bases remained unmatched. This CDR3 comprises 15 residues. Germline V gene lookup returns CDR1 MNHNS and CDR2 SASEGT. CDR3 DNA sequence: TGTGCCAGCAGTGTCAGGGGGCCGGGGGATCAGCCCCAGCATTTT. This gives the protein CASSVRGPGDQPQHF.

The chain links TRBV20-1 to TRBJ2-1; D call uncertain. Trimming shortened V by 8 bases and J by 6 bases, and 14 bases separated the two germline ends. CDR1 is DFQATT, CDR2 SNEGSKA, per germline (reference sequence). This CDR3 has 12 residues. CDR3 sequence (DNA): TGCAGTACCGAATCGTCCGCCAATGAGCAGTTCTTC. Translated: CSTESSANEQFF.

This clonotype was picked up many times. The chain is built from TRBV28 and TRBJ1-1; TRBD1 matches 7 bases. Looked up from germline, CDR1 is MDHEN and CDR2 is SYDVKM. V trimming: 6 bases; J trimming: 3 bases; junction bases outside the gene matches: 7. This CDR3 has 14 residues. CDR3 DNA sequence: TGTGCCAGCAGCTACAGGGGTGAGGACACTGAAGCTTTCTTT. This translates into CASSYRGEDTEAFF.

The chain carries TRBV3-1 and TRBJ2-7; D is unclear. Germline CDR1 reads LGHDT; CDR2 reads YNNKEL (reference sequence). Trimming removed 1 base from V and 4 bases from J, with 8 bases in between. This CDR3 spans 13 amino acids. In DNA, the CDR3 is TGTGCCAGCAGCCAAGCTGGAGTTTACGAGCAGTACTTC. It is translated as CASSQAGVYEQYF.

This clonotype was counted many times. The rearrangement links TRBV6-2 or TRBV6-3 to TRBJ1-1; perhaps TRBD1 as D (5 bases). V gave up 0 bases and J gave up 11 bases, with 13 bases separating them. CDR3 length equals 13 residues. Germline loops: CDR1 MNHEY, CDR2 SVGEGT. As DNA, the CDR3 is TGTGCCAGCAGTTACTCAACAGGCTATGGGGCTTTCTTT. As protein: CASSYSTGYGAFF.

The table lists this clonotype with many counts. The gene calls are TRBV2 and TRBJ1-1, with D uncertain. The V end lost 3 bases, the J end lost 6 bases, and 8 bases lay between the germline ends. There are 12 residues in the CDR3. Germline V lookup: CDR1 SNHLY, CDR2 FYNNEI. In DNA form, the CDR3 reads TGTGCCAGCAGTGACCAGCGGGCTGAAGCTTTCTTT. The encoded protein is CASSDQRAEAFF.

In its sample, this clonotype was seen a few times. The V and J genes are TRBV18 and TRBJ1-3, with 9 bases aligning to TRBD1. Unmatched junction bases numbered 10, after V lost 2 bases and J lost 2 bases. Germline CDR1 KGHSH, CDR2 LQKENI. The CDR3 loop spans 18 amino acids. CDR3 protein: CASSPTFAQGATGNTIYF. The DNA for the CDR3 is TGTGCCAGCTCACCAACCTTTGCACAGGGGGCTACTGGAAACACCATATATTTT.

This clonotype was picked up a small number of times. CDR3 DNA sequence: TGCAGTGCGACCAGGACAGGGGGCTCCTACGAGCAGTACTTC. It encodes CSATRTGGSYEQYF. The rearrangement joins TRBV20-1 to TRBJ2-7; 10 positions agree with TRBD1. The CDR3 runs to 14 residues. V dropped 6 bases and J dropped 0; count of bases not matched to a gene: 5. Germline V gene lookup returns CDR1 DFQATT and CDR2 SNEGSKA (reference sequence).

The chain joins TRBV7-6 to TRBJ2-1, with no clear D. The germline V gene encodes CDR1 SGHVS and CDR2 FNYEAQ. V gave up 4 bases and J gave up 0 bases, with 13 bases separating them. The CDR3 covers 16 residues. The CDR3 region is CASSYGSPSSYNEQFF. In DNA form, the CDR3 reads TGTGCCAGCAGCTACGGCTCCCCCAGCTCCTACAATGAGCAGTTCTTC.

The J gene is TRBJ2-7, the V gene TRBV18; D ambiguous. The CDR3 totals 13 residues. V was clipped by 2 bases and J by 3 bases, with 8 bases between them. Germline values: CDR1 KGHSH, CDR2 LQKENI. The CDR3 DNA follows: TGTGCCAGCTCACCAAATTCGATCTACGAGCAGTACTTC. Protein: CASSPNSIYEQYF.

This chain links TRBV18 with TRBJ2-7; 10 nucleotides agree with TRBD1. Germline loops: CDR1 KGHSH, CDR2 LQKENI. The CDR3 loop spans 16 amino acids. After removal of 3 bases from V and 2 bases from J, the junction contained 7 bases not matched to a gene. The CDR3 DNA reads as TGTGCCAGCTCACCTTTACCGGGACAGGGGACCTACGAGCAGTACTTC. Protein product: CASSPLPGQGTYEQYF. The full variable domain, in which reference TRBV18 and TRBJ2-7 provide the parts outside the CDR3, is NAGVMQNPRHLVRRRGQEARLRCSPMKGHSHVYWYRQLPEEGLKFMVYLQKENIIDESGMPKERFSAEFPKEGPSILRIQQVVRGDSAAYFCASSPLPGQGTYEQYFGPGTRLTVT.

This clonotype was recorded at least ten times. The rearrangement links TRBV20-1 to TRBJ2-1; 12 nucleotides align to TRBD2. In germline, CDR1 is DFQATT, CDR2 SNEGSKA (reference sequence). The V segment lost 2 bases and the J segment 3 bases; nucleotides outside the gene matches: 5. CDR3 length equals 16 residues. The chain's CDR3 is CSARNRLAGDYNEQFF. CDR3 sequence (DNA): TGCAGTGCTAGAAACCGACTAGCGGGAGACTACAATGAGCAGTTCTTC.

J is TRBJ2-5 and V is TRBV29-1; D is unresolved. Trimming cost V 7 bases and J 5 bases, with 8 bases left between them. Germline-derived CDR1 and CDR2 are SQVTM and ANQGSEA. This CDR3 has 10 amino acids. The CDR3 loop reads CSGYTETQYF. CDR3 nucleotide sequence: TGCAGCGGTTATACGGAGACCCAGTACTTC.

This clonotype was seen a few times. V is TRBV11-1 and J is TRBJ2-1; tentative D call: TRBD2 (6 bases). CDR1 is SGHAT and CDR2 is FQDESV in the germline V gene (reference sequence). Trimming left V 5 bases short and J 2 bases short, with 10 bases between. The CDR3 has 14 residues. In nucleotides, the CDR3 is TGTGCCAGCAGCGGACGGGGGACCTACAATGAGCAGTTCTTC. Translated: CASSGRGTYNEQFF.

This clonotype was observed at least ten times. The chain combines TRBV29-1 with TRBJ2-2; 11 positions match TRBD1. V was pared by 3 bases and J by 4 bases, with 4 bases of the junction left unmatched. Germline loops: CDR1 SQVTM, CDR2 ANQGSEA. The CDR3 is 15 amino acids. CDR3 DNA sequence: TGCAGCGTTGAGTTAGGGACAGGGGGCACCGGGGAGCTGTTTTTT. It is translated as CSVELGTGGTGELFF.

The chain recombines TRBV6-2 or TRBV6-3 with TRBJ2-3; D is uncertain. Deletions cut 0 bases from V and 6 bases from J, with 4 bases between. Germline CDR1 is MNHEY and CDR2 is SVGEGT. The CDR3 loop spans 12 amino acids. CDR3 sequence reads: CASSYSRDTQYF. CDR3 sequence (DNA): TGTGCCAGCAGTTACTCCCGGGATACGCAGTATTTT.

This clonotype was seen a few times. The rearrangement joins TRBV27 to TRBJ2-2; D gene ambiguous. Trimming cost V 4 bases and J 4 bases, with 10 bases left between them. CDR1 is MNHEY, CDR2 SMNVEV, per germline (reference sequence). The CDR3 covers 14 residues. CDR3 DNA sequence: TGTGCCAGCAGTTGGCAGGCCGCCACCGGGGAGCTGTTTTTT. Amino acids: CASSWQAATGELFF.

This clonotype turned up a few times. The chain employs TRBV7-3 and TRBJ2-7, with D tentatively TRBD1 or TRBD2 (5 bases each). V lost 5 bases and J lost 0, with 14 bases in between. The CDR3 runs to 15 residues. The germline gives CDR1 SGHTA, CDR2 FQGTGA. The CDR3 region is CASSVLTGASYEQYF. As DNA, the CDR3 is TGTGCCAGCAGCGTCCTCACCGGGGCCTCCTACGAGCAGTACTTC.

This chain joins TRBV3-1 and TRBJ1-4; 9 nucleotides align to TRBD1. The CDR3 covers 15 residues. V trimming: 1 base; J trimming: 5 bases; junction bases outside the gene matches: 2. The germline CDR1 and CDR2 sequences are LGHDT and YNNKEL (reference sequence). CDR3 DNA: TGTGCCAGCAGCCAAGCGACAGGGGGGAATGAAAAACTGTTTTTT. Translating gives CASSQATGGNEKLFF.

This clonotype was observed at least ten times. The V and J genes are TRBV27 and TRBJ2-1; tentative D call: TRBD1 (6 bases). From germline, CDR1 is MNHEY and CDR2 SMNVEV (reference sequence). Trimming pared 5 bases from V and 1 base from J, leaving 15 bases between. The CDR3 sequence is 16 residues long. The CDR3: CASSPFAGESYNEQFF. In DNA form, the CDR3 reads TGTGCCAGCAGTCCTTTTGCAGGGGAATCCTACAATGAGCAGTTCTTC.

This clonotype occurred many times. The chain joins TRBV27 to TRBJ2-3, with D possibly matching TRBD2 (5 bases). The CDR3 consists of 15 residues. Trimming cost V 3 bases and J 0 bases, with 10 bases left between them. From germline, CDR1 is MNHEY and CDR2 SMNVEV (reference sequence). CDR3 in amino acids: CASSFLASSTDTQYF. The CDR3 bases are TGTGCCAGCAGTTTCCTAGCTTCTAGCACAGATACGCAGTATTTT.

This clonotype has a count of ten or more. This chain connects TRBV29-1 to TRBJ1-2; TRBD1 is a possible D gene (6 bases). CDR1 is SQVTM and CDR2 is ANQGSEA in the germline V gene. CDR3 length: 13 amino acids. The germline V and J ends were trimmed by 7 bases and 2 bases, with 14 bases remaining between them. The CDR3 here is CSAGQLENYGYTF. DNA of the CDR3: TGCAGCGCTGGACAGTTAGAAAACTATGGCTACACCTTC. Filled out from reference TRBV29-1 and TRBJ1-2, the complete variable domain reads SAVISQKPSRDICQRGTSLTIQCQVDSQVTMMFWYRQQPGQSLTLIATANQGSEATYESGFVIDKFPISRPNLTFSTLTVSNMSPEDSSIYLCSAGQLENYGYTFGSGTRLTVV.

As regards this clonotype: A much larger clone lies a single base off, so this may be a read error. The chain is built from TRBV20-1 and TRBJ2-1, with D possibly being TRBD2 (7 bases). The CDR3 extends over 13 amino acids. Trimming shortened V by 6 bases and J by 6 bases, and 15 bases separated the two germline ends. Germline V gene data show CDR1 as DFQATT and CDR2 as SNEGSKA (reference sequence). CDR3 region: CSAAPGGCNEQFF. The CDR3 nucleotides read TGCAGTGCCGCCCCGGGGGGCTGCAATGAGCAGTTCTTC.